The entry that follows covers one TCR beta chain sequence. This clone's antigen is unknown. A read error may produce the germline difference seen at one junction end. At the DNA level, this CDR3 is encoded by other sequences in the same sample as well. The sample originates from a study of cytomegalovirus exposure and HLA in healthy donors (dated by TCRdb to the late 2010s). Concerning the study at large: An earlier analysis of approximately 640 of the donors reported 250 to 350 Gb of sequence data and around 120 million unique TCR beta sequences from some 180 million T cells. An early release covering roughly 580 HLA-typed donors comprised about 320 gigabases of sequencing data and tens of millions of unique TCR sequences. The genetic ancestry cluster associated with self-reported Caucasian donors included over 65% of the roughly 400 genotyped donors. The aim of the study was to test whether cataloging public T cell receptors could identify signatures of past pathogen exposure. The T cell repertoires of 666 subjects were profiled by immunosequencing and related to cytomegalovirus serostatus. A separate validation cohort of over a hundred different subjects was used in addition to the roughly 640-subject first cohort. The study combined high-throughput TCR immunosequencing, statistical association of individual TCRs with disease status, and machine learning to predict cytomegalovirus infection status. In a later analysis, previously published TCR beta repertoires from hundreds of donors were re-analyzed and high-resolution HLA genotyping was added so that TCR occurrence patterns could be studied. Rather than using new phenotypic data, the later analysis identified candidate immune exposures from TCR beta sequences and from how often those sequences occurred across donors. An earlier analysis of 587 of the donors used high-throughput TCR beta sequencing to judge whether each TCR beta V gene segment behaved as functional or pseudogenic. Alongside the repertoire data, information on donor age, sex, ethnicity and CMV serostatus was compiled. In a later genetic analysis, genome-wide SNP genotypes for about 60% of the 666 donors were used, and that subset was treated as a discovery cohort. All discovery cohort repertoires had been generated on a single sequencing platform. Both class I and class II loci were covered by HLA typing, at four-digit resolution. The number of typed donors differed by locus: 629-630 for A, B, C, DRB1 and DQB1; 500 to 550 for DQA1; roughly 600 for DPA1; and about 450 for DPB1. Five DR-DQ haplotypes were handled as single units for association and clustering, since linkage in the cohort was strong. Across 398 genotyped donors of the cohort, an average of approximately 200,000 unique TCR beta nucleotide sequences per donor were sequenced, and around 20% of those sequences were non-productive.

Overall study outcomes, separate from this receptor: A total of about 180 TCR beta chains were listed by the study as associated with cytomegalovirus. A later analysis found that TCR association rates varied across HLA loci, with DRB1 alleles showing the most associated TCRs and HLA-C alleles the fewest. The 87-base-pair reads could not distinguish some IMGT-functional V segments, including TRBV6-2 and TRBV6-3, so those segments were excluded. A further reported finding was that TCR beta sequences accurately predicted the HLA-A and HLA-B alleles for most subjects in the first cohort. Across donors, most TCR sequences were observed very rarely, whereas some public TCRs were present in many individuals. Correlated functional status among segregating V segments might be attributable to linkage disequilibrium, but an unknown experimental factor could not be ruled out. According to the authors, the approach could potentially be generalized to other disease states and immunological phenotypes. An association between a missense DCLRE1C variant and V-gene and J-gene trimming of TCR beta chains was found in a later genetic analysis and replicated in an independent cohort. Broadly in line with IMGT annotations, most TCR beta V segments showed up in productive rearrangements about 90% or about 30% of the time in an earlier analysis of approximately 640 of the donors. This cohort had only TCR beta chains sequenced, and the lack of alpha or paired-chain data limited which features could be detected. Presence/absence analyses assumed roughly uniform sequencing depth across donors, an assumption that may not hold. Cytomegalovirus status was reported to be diagnosed by the classifier with high specificity and sensitivity in both the original and validation cohorts. According to a later genetic analysis, donors in an Asian-associated ancestry cluster had fewer N-insertions in productive TCRs than the roughly 670-donor mean. A later analysis reported that several top co-occurrence clusters appeared linked to parvovirus B19, influenza, CMV and Epstein-Barr virus. When HLA alleles, especially DR and DQ, strongly co-occurred, TCR associations were difficult to assign to individual alleles. A few of the identified cytomegalovirus-associated TCR beta chains were confirmed in vitro to be specific for cytomegalovirus antigens. The sequencing pipeline was judged likely to have produced a cluster of highly shared sequence variants as a technical artifact. The earlier analysis of about 600 of the donors excluded roughly 17 rarely observed V segments, including chromosome 9 orphons, because counts were too low. HLA typing was unavailable for some donors at each locus, so association tests used only the typed subset. For the cohort, immune exposure information was limited to CMV serostatus. In a later analysis, HLA-associated TCR beta chains showed more clonal expansion and lower generation probabilities than non-associated chains that were equally common. In a later analysis, most CMV-associated TCR beta chains were found to appear HLA-restricted, with HLA associations seemingly driven largely by CMV exposure. Specific HLA alleles were associated with 15,000 to 20,000 TCR beta sequences at a false discovery rate of 0.05 in a later analysis.

CDR3 length: 16 amino acids, cysteine to phenylalanine. The sequence is cut down to CDR3 DNA, 48 bases in frame from base 1. The germline V gene (reference sequence) sets CDR1 to MNHNY and CDR2 to SVGAGI. In total, 666 healthy bone marrow donors made up the cohort. Cohort members were all nominally healthy when sampled, although unrecorded immune exposures were likely present. The donor was CMV seronegative and belonged to the group of 320 or so seronegative cohort members. Each donor provided a peripheral blood sample, and peripheral blood mononuclear cells were used for TCR beta sequencing. The Qiagen DNeasy Blood Extraction Kit was used to extract genomic DNA from the blood cell samples. Preparation of the library involved the immunoSEQ multiplex PCR assay. For the multiplex PCR, a mixture combining 60 forward primers for TCR Vbeta segments and 13 reverse primers for TCR Jbeta segments was used. Amplification of the CDR3 region of rearranged TCR beta genes was performed with a multiplex PCR assay on genomic DNA. The amplified TCR beta libraries were sequenced on the Illumina HiSeq System as 87-base-pair reads. The original methods were these. A later analysis counted about 80 million unique TCR beta chains across the approximately 700 repertoires, and some 11 million of these chains were shared by at least two donors. A nearest-neighbor algorithm error-corrected the raw reads and collapsed the reads into unique sequences, merging closely related sequences to remove PCR and sequencing errors. V, D and J gene segments were assigned by aligning CDR3 sequences to IMGT reference sequences. Each retained sequence needed at least a six-nucleotide match to both a V gene segment and a J gene segment. Rearrangements were called productive when the CDR3 lacked stop codons and stayed in frame with V and J; all others were non-productive. Following IMGT convention, CDR3 was defined as the stretch from the second conserved V-encoded cysteine to the conserved J-encoded phenylalanine. The earlier analysis of about 590 of the donors excluded sequences that lacked an unambiguous match to a single V gene segment. An earlier analysis of fewer than 750 of the donors called V segments functional above 56.7% productive rearrangements and segregating when the between-donor standard deviation exceeded 5%. A statistical classification framework was built to diagnose cytomegalovirus status from the catalog of TCR beta chain sequences. V and J gene assignment, in a later analysis, came from comparing TCR nucleotide sequences with IMGT/GENE-DB human TR gene sequences. Using the TCRdist pipeline, a later analysis assigned CDR3 sequences along with most-parsimonious VDJ recombination scenarios. In a later analysis, each TCR beta chain was defined by its CDR3 amino acid sequence together with its V-gene family, and reads without a unique V-gene family were excluded. In a later analysis, 550 to 650 highly shared, low-generation-probability nucleotide sequences were removed to address suspected cross-contamination and a sequencing artifact. A later analysis calculated a clonal expansion index for each public chain from normalized within-repertoire ranks of inferred template counts. Generation probabilities in a later analysis came from a VDJ recombination model fitted to out-of-frame rearrangements, and those results were checked against IGoR. In a later analysis, hypergeometric tests were used to score TCR-TCR, TCR-HLA and TCR-CMV co-occurrence, with a repertoire-size bias correction applied to TCR pairs. To estimate false discovery rates, a later analysis permuted the HLA or CMV assignments 20 times. In a later analysis, co-occurring TCRs were grouped with DBSCAN, and TCRdist sequence similarity was added when clustering was performed within HLA-allele-positive subsets. For co-occurrence clustering, repertoires with fewer than 30,000 or more than 120,000 public chains were excluded, along with 4 to 6 repertoires with anomalous nucleotide sharing. TCRdb stores this immuneACCESS table with in-frame sequences only. Part of the clones is absent; in the studies checked, under half of the shortfall reflects unresolved V genes, and no reason is known for the rest. V and J calls plus clone size are reproduced from that table; the DNA served to infer D and trimming. This sample lists tens of thousands of clones; around 81% were detected once. The ten biggest clones cover approximately 6% of the sample.

The rearranged segments are TRBV6-6 and TRBJ1-2; a tentative D match to TRBD1 spans 5 bases. The sequence was obtained from a male donor in good health and CMV-seronegative. The sequenced sample consisted of PBMCs. CDR3 reads: CASSGPRGLEYYGYTF. The DNA sequence is given as TGCGCCAGCAGTGGACCAAGGGGTTTGGAGTACTATGGCTACACCTTC.